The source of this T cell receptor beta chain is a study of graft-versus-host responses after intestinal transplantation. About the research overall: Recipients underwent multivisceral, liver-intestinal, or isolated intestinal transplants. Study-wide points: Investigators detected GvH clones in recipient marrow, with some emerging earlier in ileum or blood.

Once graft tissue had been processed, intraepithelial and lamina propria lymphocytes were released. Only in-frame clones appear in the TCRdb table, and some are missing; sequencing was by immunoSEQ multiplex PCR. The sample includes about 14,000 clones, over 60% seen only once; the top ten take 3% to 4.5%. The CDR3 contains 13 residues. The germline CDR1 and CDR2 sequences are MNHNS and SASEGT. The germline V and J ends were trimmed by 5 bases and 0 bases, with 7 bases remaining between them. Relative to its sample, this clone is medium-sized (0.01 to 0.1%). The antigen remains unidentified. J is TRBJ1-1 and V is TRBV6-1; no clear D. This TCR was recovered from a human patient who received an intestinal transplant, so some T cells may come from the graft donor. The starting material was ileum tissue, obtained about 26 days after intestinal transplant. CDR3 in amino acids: CASSPLLNTEAFF. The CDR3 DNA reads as TGTGCCAGCAGTCCCCTCTTGAACACTGAAGCTTTCTTT.